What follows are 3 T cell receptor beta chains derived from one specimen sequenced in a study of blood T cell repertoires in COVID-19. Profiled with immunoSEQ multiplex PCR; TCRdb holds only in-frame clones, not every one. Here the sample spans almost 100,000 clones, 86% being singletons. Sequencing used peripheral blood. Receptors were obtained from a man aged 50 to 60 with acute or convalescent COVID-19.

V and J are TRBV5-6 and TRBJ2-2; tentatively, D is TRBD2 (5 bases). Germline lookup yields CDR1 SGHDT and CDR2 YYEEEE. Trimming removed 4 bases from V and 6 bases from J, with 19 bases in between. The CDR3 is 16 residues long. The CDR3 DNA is TGTGCCAGCAGCGCCTCCACGAGAAGAGGGTCCGGGGAGCTGTTTTTT. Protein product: CASSASTRRGSGELFF.

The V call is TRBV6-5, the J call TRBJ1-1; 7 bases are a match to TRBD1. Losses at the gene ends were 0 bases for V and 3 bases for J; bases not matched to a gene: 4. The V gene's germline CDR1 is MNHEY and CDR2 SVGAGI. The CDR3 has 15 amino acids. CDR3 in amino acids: CASSYSGDRDTEAFF. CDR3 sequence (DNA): TGTGCCAGCAGTTACTCGGGAGACAGGGACACTGAAGCTTTCTTT.

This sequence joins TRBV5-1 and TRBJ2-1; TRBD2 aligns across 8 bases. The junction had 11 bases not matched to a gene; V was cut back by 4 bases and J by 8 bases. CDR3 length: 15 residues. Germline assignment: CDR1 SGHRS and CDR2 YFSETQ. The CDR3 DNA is TGCGCCAGCAGCCCCGGGACTAGGACGTCGGATGAGCAGTTCTTC. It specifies CASSPGTRTSDEQFF.